This TCR beta chain was obtained from a study of regulatory T cells in long-lasting Graves disease (dated by TCRdb to about 2021). Broadly, across the study: Newly diagnosed Graves' disease patients had taken antithyroid drugs for less than 3 months. This study used TCR sequencing and RNA sequencing of peripheral blood to compare persistent Graves' disease patients against newly diagnosed Graves' disease patients. The study was registered as a clinical trial and conducted in China. A total of roughly 35 samples underwent TCR sequencing: about 13 from persistent and roughly 20 from newly diagnosed Graves' disease patients.

This specimen's time point label, per the study, means: newly diagnosed GD, antithyroid drugs for less than 3 months. RNA was extracted from PBMCs in TRIzol for both TCR sequencing and RNA sequencing. Graves' disease was diagnosed according to American Thyroid Association guidelines. Recruitment of patients was carried out at an endocrinology department in Xi'an, China. Each patient gave about 8.1 milliliters of peripheral blood, collected in an EDTA anticoagulant tube. PBMCs were isolated by Ficoll Paque Plus density gradient separation without further T cell sorting. An Agilent 2100 Bioanalyzer and agarose gel were used to assess RNA quality, and a NanoDrop 2000 was used to measure RNA concentration. Taken from cysteine to phenylalanine, the CDR3 has 13 residues. Just CDR3 DNA is preserved here, 39 bases in frame from base 1. The germline V gene gives CDR1 as MNHEY and CDR2 as SVGEGT. V is clipped by 11 bases and J by 4 bases, and the sequence between their germline boundaries is 16 bases long.

What the authors observed across the whole study: As a limitation, the authors acknowledged that the small sample size may reduce accuracy. Only the TCR beta chain was sequenced and analyzed. Because the primary lesion, thyroid tissue, could not be accessed, the study looked at peripheral blood alone. Persistent disease showed preferential use of TRBV28, TRBJ1-2 and TRBJ2-5, whereas newly diagnosed disease favored TRBV20-1 and TRBJ2-1. Persistent Graves' disease patients showed lower TCR Shannon entropy and fewer highly expanded clones than newly diagnosed patients, suggesting clonal expansion. Persistent patients shared more public clonotypes among themselves (fewer than 3,000) than newly diagnosed patients did (over 950).

Receptor libraries were prepared by multiplex PCR. Reads for this sample came from an Illumina HiSeq 4000. iRepertoire HTBI primers and Arm-PCR amplification of CDR3 regions were used to construct TCR beta libraries. Before sequencing, the PCR products went through gel purification. The authors processed their data as follows. A total of roughly 65 TRBV and about 13 TRBJ segments were identified across samples and were used for gene usage analysis of CDR3 amino acid clonotypes. COPE and FqMerger were used to merge filtered high-quality paired reads into contigs. BLAST was used to align contigs to the IMGT TRBV, TRBD and TRBJ reference genes, and CDR3 was defined following IMGT. Any clonotype with a frequency above 0.1% was classified as a highly expanded clone. Shannon entropy served as the measure of repertoire diversity, while the Gini coefficient captured V-J evenness. Clonotypes shared by more than one individual were considered public. Through fastp at Q25 and MiXCR, TCRdb rebuilt clones from the public reads, retaining in-frame beta chains. Every entry covers one CDR3 protein and lists the most common genes and DNA from its rows. These V and J calls originate from TCRdb's pipeline instead of the authors' own analysis. The sample records 410,000 or so distinct CDR3 sequences, 14% to 15% of which are singletons. 16% of the sample comes from the top ten.

Of note for this clonotype: This receptor's antigen is unknown. Base-call qualities are not available, and no considerably larger clone is one nucleotide away.

The same sample was also studied in work on T cells in Graves' hyperthyroidism and ophthalmopathy. That second publication adds: A patient counted as having stable Graves' hyperthyroidism if no progression to ophthalmopathy occurred over 18 months of follow-up. The hyperthyroidism patients were between 18 and 65 years old and newly diagnosed, with a disease duration of less than 2 months. Patients with uncontrolled infections, other autoimmune diseases, pregnancy or lactation were excluded. Diagnoses were based on clinical symptoms, serum thyroxine and TRAb, thyroid ultrasound and orbital computed tomography. A first-round RT-PCR of the TCR CDR3 used the HTBI primer set with the Qiagen OneStep RT-PCR kit. Blood samples also contained most of the expanded thyroid clonotypes (frequency above 0.001), which suggests that blood repertoires may reflect thyroid immune responses. A model built on a 13 V-J signature distinguished ophthalmopathy from stable hyperthyroidism, reaching over 85% sensitivity and around 81% specificity in cross-validation and 80%/75% in testing. In validation, the model predicted progression to ophthalmopathy with approximately 70% sensitivity and over 72% specificity, a median of about 6 months before onset. TCR V-J signatures able to tell the groups apart were searched for in a discovery cohort of approximately 95 patients, of whom more than 40 had Graves' ophthalmopathy and roughly 58 had stable Graves' hyperthyroidism. Prospective prediction of ophthalmopathy was tested in an independent validation cohort consisting of 18 to 20 hyperthyroidism patients and some 17 patients who later progressed to ophthalmopathy. The 90 to 100 discovery patients were randomly divided into training and test sets at a 7:3 ratio. In over five Graves' hyperthyroidism patients, the study also compared T-cell repertoires from thyroid tissue with T-cell repertoires from blood. Once sampling was done, hyperthyroidism patients were given methimazole at a starting dose of 30 mg daily, whereas ophthalmopathy patients were given high-dose intravenous methylprednisolone. Libraries were constructed in a second round of multiplex PCR, after which size selection and purification were performed. Paired-end sequencing of the libraries was performed with 100 bp reads on an Illumina HiSeq2000. Raw data were processed with SOAPnuke, discarding reads with adapters, uncalled bases, mean Phred below 15, or no exact constant-primer or identifier match. COPE v1.2.5 was used to merge the high-quality paired reads, and each unique nucleotide sequence was defined as a clonotype. Clonotypes were aligned to IMGT TRBV, TRBD and TRBJ reference segments using MiTCR v1.1. The analysis included only V-J combinations with a frequency above 0.0001, which together covered 99% to 99.2% of the repertoires. A TCS score was defined as the ratio of F50 (clonal expansion) to E x V (chaos), with BLOSUM62-based TCRdist applied between CDR3 peptides within each V-J. Welch's t-statistics and random forest reduced fewer than 600 V-J features to 13, which were used in a naive Bayes classifier (R e1071). Sample size was not statistically predetermined, and blinding of investigators to group allocation was not performed. The paper reports TCR Vbeta CDR3 sequencing of some 140 peripheral blood samples: approximately 43 ophthalmopathy, fewer than 80 hyperthyroidism and approximately 17 progressor patients.

The material was peripheral blood mononuclear cells (PBMCs), obtained at new diagnosis, from a patient treated with antithyroid drugs. The rearranged chain carries TRBV6-2 or TRBV6-3 and TRBJ2-3; the D gene cannot be named for sure. The source of this sequence is a woman in her thirties with Graves disease. Donor details come from another sample of the same person, matched by shared clones. The CDR3 has the sequence CASAVIPADTQYF. The DNA reads TGTGCCTCAGCAGTTATTCCAGCAGATACGCAGTATTTT.